A selection of T cell receptor beta chains follows, all from one sample in a study of blood T cells in healthy people across ages. TCRdb re-called the 5' RACE reads with MiXCR, one entry per CDR3 protein. The sample has over 700,000 distinct CDR3 sequences, about 53% seen once. Sequencing input: blood. The receptor set was obtained from an older man in good health. Each CDR3 is given with its conserved first and last residue. D genes are given only for firm matches. The size of a clone is reported for some rows only, either as once, few or many, or as a class for expanded clones.

V gene: TRBV5-8
D gene: TRBD1
J gene: TRBJ2-7
clone size: once
CDR3 protein: CASTPTGRRYEQYF
CDR3 DNA: TGTGCCAGCACTCCGACAGGGCGAAGGTACGAGCAGTACTTC

V gene: TRBV7-9
D gene: TRBD1
J gene: TRBJ2-5
clone size: few
CDR3 protein: CASSLLGQVGETQYF
CDR3 DNA: TGTGCCAGCAGCTTACTTGGACAGGTCGGAGAGACCCAGTACTTC

V gene: TRBV12-3/TRBV12-4
D gene: TRBD1
J gene: TRBJ2-1
clone size: few
CDR3 protein: CASSLGGLGTGGNEQFF
CDR3 DNA: TGTGCCAGCAGTTTAGGCGGGTTGGGGACAGGTGGCAATGAGCAGTTCTTC

V gene: TRBV4-1
D gene: TRBD1
J gene: TRBJ1-4
clone size: many
CDR3 protein: CASSQDGGQGKEKLFF
CDR3 DNA: TGCGCCAGCAGCCAAGATGGGGGACAGGGTAAAGAAAAACTGTTTTTT

V gene: TRBV6-1
D gene: -
J gene: TRBJ2-7
clone size: few
CDR3 protein: CASSASSRGVPYEQYF
CDR3 DNA: TGTGCCAGCAGTGCCTCGTCCAGGGGGGTACCTTACGAGCAGTACTTC

V gene: TRBV20-1
D gene: TRBD2
J gene: TRBJ2-1
clone size: many
CDR3 protein: CSASSHLAGAYNEQFF
CDR3 DNA: TGCAGTGCTAGCAGCCACCTAGCGGGAGCTTACAATGAGCAGTTCTTC

V gene: TRBV7-2
D gene: -
J gene: TRBJ2-7
clone size: -
CDR3 protein: CASSLGTRGASEQYF
CDR3 DNA: TGTGCCAGCAGCTTAGGGACTAGGGGGGCTTCTGAGCAGTACTTC

V gene: TRBV2
D gene: TRBD1
J gene: TRBJ2-7
clone size: -
CDR3 protein: CASRDRLSYEQYF
CDR3 DNA: TGTGCCAGCAGGGACAGGCTCTCCTACGAGCAGTACTTC

V gene: TRBV6-2/TRBV6-3
D gene: -
J gene: TRBJ1-1
clone size: -
CDR3 protein: CASSDGNNRRAFF
CDR3 DNA: TGTGCCAGCAGTGACGGAAACAATAGACGAGCTTTCTTT

V gene: TRBV6-1
D gene: TRBD1
J gene: TRBJ2-3
clone size: -
CDR3 protein: CASSEGGWDRGRYAYF
CDR3 DNA: TGTGCCAGCAGTGAAGGAGGGTGGGACAGGGGGAGATACGCGTATTTT

V gene: TRBV3-1
D gene: TRBD1
J gene: TRBJ2-3
clone size: few
CDR3 protein: CASSQDPRGPHRYAYF
CDR3 DNA: TGTGCCAGCAGCCAAGATCCGAGGGGGCCGCACAGATACGCGTATTTT

V gene: TRBV5-1
D gene: TRBD2
J gene: TRBJ2-1
clone size: -
CDR3 protein: CASSLGSGSGSYNEQFF
CDR3 DNA: TGCGCCAGCAGCTTGGGCTCGGGTAGCGGGAGTTACAATGAGCAGTTCTTC

V gene: TRBV7-9
D gene: -
J gene: TRBJ2-6
clone size: few
CDR3 protein: CASSAGQSGANVLTF
CDR3 DNA: TGTGCCAGCAGCGCCGGACAGTCTGGGGCCAACGTCCTGACTTTC

V gene: TRBV7-2
D gene: -
J gene: TRBJ2-3
clone size: -
CDR3 protein: CASSVEIGDTQYF
CDR3 DNA: TGTGCCAGCAGCGTCGAAATAGGAGATACGCAGTATTTT

V gene: TRBV11-1
D gene: TRBD1
J gene: TRBJ1-2
clone size: -
CDR3 protein: CASRGTGKEANYGHTF
CDR3 DNA: TGTGCCAGCAGAGGGACAGGCAAAGAGGCTAACTATGGCCACACCTTC

V gene: TRBV9
D gene: TRBD2
J gene: TRBJ2-7
clone size: -
CDR3 protein: CASSVDSGRSREQYF
CDR3 DNA: TGTGCCAGCAGCGTAGATAGCGGGAGATCCCGCGAGCAGTACTTC

V gene: TRBV20-1
D gene: -
J gene: TRBJ2-7
clone size: -
CDR3 protein: CSASPPSSYNEQYF
CDR3 DNA: TGCAGTGCTAGTCCCCCGAGCTCCTACAATGAGCAGTACTTC

V gene: TRBV7-2
D gene: -
J gene: TRBJ1-5
clone size: -
CDR3 protein: CASSFPGDNQPQHF
CDR3 DNA: TGTGCCAGCAGCTTTCCAGGGGACAATCAGCCCCAGCATTTT

V gene: TRBV4-1
D gene: TRBD1
J gene: TRBJ2-7
clone size: -
CDR3 protein: CASSLTGWDEQYF
CDR3 DNA: TGCGCCAGCAGTCTGACAGGGTGGGATGAGCAGTACTTC

V gene: TRBV10-1
D gene: -
J gene: TRBJ2-1
clone size: -
CDR3 protein: CTSSTGGGYNEQFF
CDR3 DNA: TGCACCAGCAGTACCGGAGGCGGCTACAATGAGCAGTTCTTC

V gene: TRBV24-1
D gene: -
J gene: TRBJ2-3
clone size: -
CDR3 protein: CATSDLPGTDTQYF
CDR3 DNA: TGTGCCACCAGTGATTTACCCGGGACAGATACGCAGTATTTT

V gene: TRBV7-9
D gene: -
J gene: TRBJ1-2
clone size: -
CDR3 protein: CASSPLVVEGNYGYTF
CDR3 DNA: TGTGCCAGCAGCCCCCTGGTCGTTGAGGGGAACTATGGCTACACCTTC

V gene: TRBV7-2
D gene: TRBD2
J gene: TRBJ2-7
clone size: few
CDR3 protein: CASSSGLAGHEQYF
CDR3 DNA: TGCGCCAGCAGCTCGGGACTAGCGGGCCACGAGCAGTACTTC

V gene: TRBV11-2
D gene: -
J gene: TRBJ2-4
clone size: -
CDR3 protein: CASSSPLETENIQYF
CDR3 DNA: TGTGCCAGCAGCTCTCCTCTAGAGACCGAAAACATTCAGTACTTC

V gene: TRBV24-1
D gene: TRBD1
J gene: TRBJ2-3
clone size: -
CDR3 protein: CATSDSGQGRRYAYF
CDR3 DNA: TGTGCCACCAGTGATTCAGGACAGGGTCGCAGATACGCGTATTTT

V gene: TRBV7-2
D gene: TRBD2
J gene: TRBJ2-7
clone size: few
CDR3 protein: CASSLVSGGPSEQYF
CDR3 DNA: TGTGCCAGCAGCTTAGTTTCGGGAGGGCCCTCCGAGCAGTACTTC

V gene: TRBV20-1
D gene: -
J gene: TRBJ1-1
clone size: -
CDR3 protein: CSAKPEAEAFF
CDR3 DNA: TGCAGTGCTAAGCCAGAGGCTGAAGCTTTCTTT

V gene: TRBV29-1
D gene: TRBD2
J gene: TRBJ2-1
clone size: -
CDR3 protein: CSVLTSGRVNEQFF
CDR3 DNA: TGCAGCGTACTGACTAGCGGGAGGGTCAATGAGCAGTTCTTC

V gene: TRBV4-2
D gene: TRBD2
J gene: TRBJ2-1
clone size: many
CDR3 protein: CASSQRGTSGISSYNEQFF
CDR3 DNA: TGTGCCAGCAGCCAAAGGGGGACTAGCGGGATTAGCTCCTACAATGAGCAGTTCTTC

V gene: TRBV20-1
D gene: TRBD2
J gene: TRBJ2-5
clone size: few
CDR3 protein: CSALAGAQETQYF
CDR3 DNA: TGCAGTGCTCTAGCGGGAGCCCAAGAGACCCAGTACTTC

V gene: TRBV28
D gene: -
J gene: TRBJ2-7
clone size: -
CDR3 protein: CASRGRAGPYEQYF
CDR3 DNA: TGTGCCAGCAGGGGGCGGGCAGGGCCCTACGAGCAGTACTTC

V gene: TRBV2
D gene: -
J gene: TRBJ2-7
clone size: few
CDR3 protein: CASCLVVGEQYF
CDR3 DNA: TGTGCCAGCTGTCTAGTTGTGGGCGAGCAGTACTTC

V gene: TRBV20-1
D gene: -
J gene: TRBJ1-2
clone size: few
CDR3 protein: CSARALEGLYGYTF
CDR3 DNA: TGCAGTGCTAGAGCCCTTGAGGGGCTTTATGGCTACACCTTC

V gene: TRBV3-1
D gene: TRBD2
J gene: TRBJ2-5
clone size: -
CDR3 protein: CASSHGGRDRYF
CDR3 DNA: TGTGCCAGCAGCCATGGGGGGAGGGATCGGTACTTC

V gene: TRBV27
D gene: TRBD2
J gene: TRBJ2-3
clone size: -
CDR3 protein: CASEFWGAGGRVRYAYF
CDR3 DNA: TGTGCCAGCGAGTTTTGGGGAGCGGGGGGGAGGGTCAGATACGCGTATTTT

V gene: TRBV6-6
D gene: TRBD2
J gene: TRBJ2-3
clone size: few
CDR3 protein: CASSNGLADPDTQYF
CDR3 DNA: TGTGCCAGCAGTAACGGACTAGCGGACCCAGATACGCAGTATTTT